A single TCR beta chain is shown here with its context. Its antigen is not known. The data derive from a study of OX40 agonist ivuxolimab in advanced cancers. Overall study: Ivuxolimab, which is an agonistic anti-OX40 (CD134) antibody, was administered to the patients. Participants, 82.7% male, averaged about 59 years of age, ranging from 23 to 79.

Germline loops: CDR1 SGHTA, CDR2 FQGNSA. V lost 1 base and J lost 7; bases outside the gene matches: 12. CDR3 length: 16 residues. The study, taken as a whole, reports: The average count of expanded clones was higher among CD8+ T cells than among CD4+.

The table came from immunoSEQ multiplex PCR; TCRdb's copy has only in-frame clones and leaves some out. The data hold about 6,300 clones, with approximately 70% observed a single time. The clonotype comes from an adult with an advanced solid tumor such as melanoma, head and neck, liver or kidney cancer. The rearrangement joins TRBV7-2 to TRBJ2-7; 8 bases agree with TRBD2. The input for sequencing was CD4+ or CD8+ T cells sorted from blood, taken in a trial of the OX40 agonist ivuxolimab. The CDR3 spells CASSLGWGGRSGEQYF. The DNA for the CDR3 is TGTGCCAGCAGCTTAGGGTGGGGCGGGAGGTCGGGGGAGCAGTACTTC. Full variable domain (remainder filled in from reference TRBV7-2 and TRBJ2-7): GAGVSQSPSNKVTEKGKDVELRCDPISGHTALYWYRQSLGQGLEFLIYFQGNSAPDKSGLPSDRFSAERTGGSVSTLTIQRTQQEDSAVYLCASSLGWGGRSGEQYFGPGTRLTVT.